These 18 T cell receptor beta chains originate from one sample sequenced in a study of control samples from healthy donors and cancer patients. The method was immunoSEQ multiplex PCR; TCRdb's version includes in-frame clones alone and lacks a portion of them. The sample consists of approximately 85,000 clones, about 89% of them appearing once. What was sequenced was blood. The receptor source for this set is a woman aged 60 to 75 in good health.

This chain uses TRBV5-5 with TRBJ1-2; TRBD1 is a possible D gene (5 bases). Deletions cut 3 bases from V and 2 bases from J, with 11 bases between. Per the germline V gene, CDR1 is SGHKS and CDR2 is YYEKEE (reference sequence). This CDR3 is built from 14 residues. The CDR3 sequence: CASSWTWVNYGYTF. In DNA, the CDR3 is TGTGCCAGCAGCTGGACATGGGTAAACTATGGCTACACCTTC.

This chain joins TRBV12-5 and TRBJ2-5, with 8 bases matching TRBD1. CDR3 length equals 18 residues. In germline, CDR1 is LGHNT, CDR2 FRNRAP. V lost 6 bases to trimming and J lost 2 bases; unmatched junction nucleotides: 17. The CDR3 loop is CASGRPGDGTGIQETQYF. The CDR3 DNA reads as TGTGCTAGTGGACGCCCCGGTGACGGGACAGGTATACAAGAGACCCAGTACTTC.

This rearrangement joins TRBV20-1 to TRBJ1-2; TRBD1 is a possible D gene (6 bases). The length of the CDR3 is 13 residues. Trimming stripped 3 bases from V and 2 bases from J, with 10 bases between. Germline CDR1 reads DFQATT; CDR2 reads SNEGSKA (reference sequence). The CDR3 sequence is CSASSDRNYGYTF. The CDR3 nucleotides are TGCAGTGCTAGTTCGGACAGAAACTATGGCTACACCTTC.

The chain recombines TRBV7-9 with TRBJ1-1, with D unclear. V was shortened by 6 bases and J by 0 bases, with 5 bases between the two germline ends. The CDR3 sequence is 12 residues long. Germline V gene sequence: CDR1 SEHNR, CDR2 FQNEAQ (reference sequence). The DNA for the CDR3 is TGTGCCAGCAGTGAGATGAACACTGAAGCTTTCTTT. Translation gives CASSEMNTEAFF.

This clone appeared a single time. The chain uses TRBV9 and TRBJ2-3; a weak D match, TRBD2 (5 bases). Trimming took off 0 bases at V and 3 bases at J, with 11 bases between the two ends. CDR3 length: 15 residues. CDR1 is SGDLS, CDR2 YYNGEE, per germline. CDR3 in DNA: TGTGCCAGCAGCGTAGAAGGAGGTTTGACAGATACGCAGTATTTT. It specifies CASSVEGGLTDTQYF. Drawing the rest from reference TRBV9 and TRBJ2-3, the complete variable domain is DSGVTQTPKHLITATGQRVTLRCSPRSGDLSVYWYQQSLDQGLQFLIQYYNGEERAKGNILERFSAQQFPDLHSELNLSSLELGDSALYFCASSVEGGLTDTQYFGPGTRLTVL.

The CDR3 sequence is CASSTRPVEALHF. CDR3 nucleotides: TGTGCCAGCAGTACCAGACCCGTCGAAGCCCTCCACTTT. The chain links TRBV28 to TRBJ1-6, with no clear D. The CDR3 loop spans 13 amino acids. V was clipped by 5 bases and J by 14 bases, with 16 bases between them. Germline V lookup: CDR1 MDHEN, CDR2 SYDVKM.

J is TRBJ1-3 and V is TRBV6-1; 11 bases are shared with TRBD1. This CDR3 spans 16 amino acids. Trimming at V came to 4 bases and at J to 2 bases, leaving 4 bases not matched to a gene. CDR1 is MNHNS and CDR2 is SASEGT in the germline V gene. The CDR3 DNA reads TGTGCCAGCAGTGGGGGACAGGGGGTCGCTGGAAACACCATATATTTT. The encoded protein is CASSGGQGVAGNTIYF.

The V call is TRBV29-1, the J call TRBJ1-5, with D perhaps TRBD1 (5 bases). CDR1 is SQVTM, CDR2 ANQGSEA, per germline. The V end lost 7 bases, the J end lost 4 bases, and 17 bases lay between the germline ends. This CDR3 is built from 14 residues. The CDR3 DNA is TGCAGCGCCATGGACAATGGTATAAATCAGCCCCAGCATTTT. Amino acids: CSAMDNGINQPQHF.

This chain uses TRBV11-3 with TRBJ2-3; the D gene is possibly TRBD2 (7 bases). Germline V gene lookup returns CDR1 SGHNT and CDR2 YENEEA. V lost 7 bases, J lost 0 bases, and 14 bases lay in between. This CDR3 is built from 15 residues. The chain's CDR3 is CASIRGGFSTDTQYF. The DNA for the CDR3 is TGTGCCAGCATACGCGGGGGCTTTAGCACAGATACGCAGTATTTT.

The chain is built from TRBV5-5 and TRBJ1-5, with TRBD1 identical over 7 bases. The V and J ends lost 4 bases and 8 bases, in that order; junction bases with no gene match: 9. CDR1 is SGHKS and CDR2 is YYEKEE in the germline V gene (reference sequence). This CDR3 has 14 amino acids. The CDR3 sequence is CASSPDRTLEPQHF. CDR3 nucleotides: TGTGCCAGCAGCCCGGACAGGACGCTGGAGCCCCAGCATTTT. The full variable domain, completed using reference TRBV5-5 and TRBJ1-5, is DAGVTQSPTHLIKTRGQQVTLRCSPISGHKSVSWYQQVLGQGPQFIFQYYEKEERGRGNFPDRFSARQFPNYSSELNVNALLLGDSALYLCASSPDRTLEPQHFGDGTRLSIL.

V and J are TRBV5-1 and TRBJ1-1; D is perhaps TRBD1 (6 bases). Trimming removed 4 bases from V and 1 base from J, with 23 bases in between. Germline CDR1 is SGHRS and CDR2 is YFSETQ. The CDR3 covers 18 residues. CDR3 sequence: CASSHFSPQGYGNTEAFF. In DNA, the CDR3 is TGCGCCAGCAGCCATTTTTCACCTCAGGGGTATGGGAACACTGAAGCTTTCTTT.

CDR3 sequence: CASSGLGPGNQPQHF. CDR3 coding DNA: TGTGCCAGTAGTGGTCTAGGTCCGGGCAATCAGCCCCAGCATTTT. V gene TRBV19 combines with J gene TRBJ1-5; D unresolved. The CDR3 length is 15 residues. Deletions cut 5 bases from V and 2 bases from J, with 13 bases between. Germline-derived CDR1 and CDR2 are LNHDA and SQIVND (reference sequence).

This clone was seen just once. The chain carries TRBV5-1 and TRBJ2-7; D may be TRBD1 or TRBD2 (6 bases each). V lost 7 bases and J 7 bases, leaving 18 bases between the germline ends. The CDR3 runs 13 residues. Per germline, CDR1 SGHRS and CDR2 YFSETQ. The CDR3 coding sequence is TGCGCCAGCGCCGGGGGCGGGGTGGGGGAGCAGTACTTC. Translating it yields CASAGGGVGEQYF.

The chain has TRBV25-1 and TRBJ2-1, with TRBD1 matching over 8 bases. V lost 5 bases, J lost 2 bases, and 5 bases stayed unmatched. This CDR3 is 15 amino acids long. The germline CDR1 and CDR2 sequences are MGHDK and SYGVNS. The CDR3 coding sequence is TGTGCCAGCAGTAAAGGACAGGGTCCCTACAATGAGCAGTTCTTC. Translated: CASSKGQGPYNEQFF.

The chain couples TRBV4-1 to TRBJ2-2; D remains unclear. Germline V gene sequence: CDR1 MGHRA, CDR2 YSYEKL. The CDR3 is 14 amino acids. Trimming removed 1 base from V and 6 bases from J, with 9 bases in between. DNA for the CDR3: TGCGCCAGCAGCCAAGTCCGGCCCCCCGGGGAGCTGTTTTTT. Protein: CASSQVRPPGELFF.

This chain joins TRBV6-4 and TRBJ1-5; D is ambiguous. This CDR3 region has 14 residues. CDR1 and CDR2 from the germline V gene are MRHNA and SNTAGT. V was clipped by 5 bases and J by 7 bases, with 15 bases between them. The CDR3 DNA reads as TGTGCCAGCAGTATGGACGGGAGGAACCAGCCCCAGCATTTT. Its protein product is CASSMDGRNQPQHF.

V is TRBV28 and J is TRBJ2-7, with D unresolved. The CDR3 has 13 amino acids. Looked up from germline, CDR1 is MDHEN and CDR2 is SYDVKM. V was clipped by 2 bases and J by 2 bases, with 7 bases between them. CDR3 protein: CASSLPVPYEQYF. DNA for the CDR3: TGTGCCAGCAGTTTACCGGTCCCCTACGAGCAGTACTTC.

The chain is built from TRBV30 and TRBJ1-1; D is perhaps TRBD1 (5 bases). The CDR3 sequence is 15 residues long. V was shortened by 0 bases and J by 2 bases, with 13 bases between the two germline ends. Per the germline V gene, CDR1 is GTSNPN and CDR2 is SVGIG (reference sequence). The CDR3 sequence is CAWSVLTGSNTEAFF. The CDR3 DNA reads TGTGCCTGGAGTGTACTTACAGGAAGTAACACTGAAGCTTTCTTT. Supplemented by reference TRBV30 and TRBJ1-1, the full variable domain reads SQTIHQWPATLVQPVGSPLSLECTVEGTSNPNLYWYRQAAGRGLQLLFYSVGIGQISSEVPQNLSASRPQDRQFILSSKKLLLSDSGFYLCAWSVLTGSNTEAFFGQGTRLTVV.